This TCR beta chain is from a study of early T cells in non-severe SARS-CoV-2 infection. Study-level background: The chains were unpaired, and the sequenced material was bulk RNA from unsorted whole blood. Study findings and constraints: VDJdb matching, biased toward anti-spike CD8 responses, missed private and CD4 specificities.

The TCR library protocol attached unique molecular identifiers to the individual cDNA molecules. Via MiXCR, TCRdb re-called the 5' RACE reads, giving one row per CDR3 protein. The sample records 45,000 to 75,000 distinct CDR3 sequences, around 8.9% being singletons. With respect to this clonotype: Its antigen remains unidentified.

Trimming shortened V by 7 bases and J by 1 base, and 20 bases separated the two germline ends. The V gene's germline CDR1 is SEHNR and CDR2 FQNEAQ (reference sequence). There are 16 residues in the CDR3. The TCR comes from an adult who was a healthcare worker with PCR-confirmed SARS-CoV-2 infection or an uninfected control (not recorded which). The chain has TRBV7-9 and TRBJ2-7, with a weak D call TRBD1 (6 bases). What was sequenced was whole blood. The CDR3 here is CASTNPSAGESYEQYF. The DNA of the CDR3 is TGTGCCAGCACCAACCCCTCGGCAGGGGAATCCTACGAGCAGTACTTC.